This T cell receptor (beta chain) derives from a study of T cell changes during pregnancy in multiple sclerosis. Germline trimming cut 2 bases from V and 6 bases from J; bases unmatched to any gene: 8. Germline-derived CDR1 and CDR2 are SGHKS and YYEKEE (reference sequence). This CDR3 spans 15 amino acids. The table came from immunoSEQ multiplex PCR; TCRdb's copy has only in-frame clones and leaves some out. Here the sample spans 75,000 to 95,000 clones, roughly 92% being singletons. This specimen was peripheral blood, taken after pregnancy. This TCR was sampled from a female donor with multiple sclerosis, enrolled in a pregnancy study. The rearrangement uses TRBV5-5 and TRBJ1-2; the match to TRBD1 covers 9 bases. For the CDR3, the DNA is TGTGCCAGCAGCTTCCGGGACAGGGAGTACGATGGCTACACCTTC. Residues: CASSFRDREYDGYTF. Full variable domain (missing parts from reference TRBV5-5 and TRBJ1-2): DAGVTQSPTHLIKTRGQQVTLRCSPISGHKSVSWYQQVLGQGPQFIFQYYEKEERGRGNFPDRFSARQFPNYSSELNVNALLLGDSALYLCASSFRDREYDGYTFGSGTRLTVV.